The entry below gives a single T cell receptor (beta chain) sequence along with its context. This entry is derived from a study of blood T cell repertoires in COVID-19. On the study more broadly: Specimens from acute and convalescent COVID-19 originated in the United States, Italy and Spain. T cells, B-cell-depleted T cells, or PBMCs provided the cDNA or gDNA that served as material.

The authors' processing: Nucleated cell number was recorded as an estimate derived from reference gene primer amplification. Some clones are missing from TCRdb's copy, which holds only in-frame ones; the method was immunoSEQ multiplex PCR. The V and J calls and clone size are taken from that table; D and trimming were inferred from the DNA. The profile shows a few hundred thousand clones, more than 70% of them singletons. Sequencing used peripheral blood. This clonotype was sampled from a young woman with acute or convalescent COVID-19.

CDR3 amino acids: CASSQVSTDTIYF. The DNA of the CDR3 is TGTGCCAGCAGCCAAGTGAGTACGGACACCATATATTTT. The rearrangement links TRBV3-1 (or the pseudogene TRBV3-2) to TRBJ1-3, with unresolved D. In germline, CDR1 is LGHDT, CDR2 YNNKEL (reference sequence). The CDR3 spans 13 residues. V shed 1 base and J shed 8 bases, with 9 bases lying between them.